One and the same sample provided the 24 T cell receptor beta chains below, sequenced in a study of T cell responses to AZD1222 COVID-19 vaccine. Produced via immunoSEQ multiplex PCR; TCRdb's table is partial and in-frame only. Among tens of thousands of clones listed, approximately 90% were seen once. Sequences were derived from peripheral blood, sampled 28 days after the second AZD1222 dose. Every receptor here comes from an adult who received the AZD1222 COVID-19 vaccine.

This chain links TRBV5-1 with TRBJ1-2; D is possibly TRBD1 (5 bases). Germline-derived CDR1 and CDR2 are SGHRS and YFSETQ. The CDR3 totals 15 residues. V lost 0 bases and J lost 0, with 9 bases in between. The CDR3 loop is CASSLAGKTNYGYTF. CDR3 sequence (DNA): TGCGCCAGCAGCTTGGCAGGGAAGACTAACTATGGCTACACCTTC.

V gene TRBV3-1 (or the pseudogene TRBV3-2) combines with J gene TRBJ2-5; 8 bases align to TRBD2. The germline CDR1 and CDR2 sequences are LGHDT and YNNKEL (reference sequence). The CDR3 is made up of 16 amino acids. V lost 4 bases and J lost 9; bases outside the gene matches: 16. CDR3 in DNA: TGTGCCAGCAGCCCATACCCGAGGCCGGGGGGGCAGTCCCAGTACTTC. Translation gives CASSPYPRPGGQSQYF.

This clone showed up just a few times. The genes are TRBV28 and TRBJ2-7, with D possibly called TRBD1 or TRBD2 (7 bases each). V was clipped by 8 bases and J by 3 bases, with 14 bases between them. The length of the CDR3 is 13 residues. Looked up from germline, CDR1 is MDHEN and CDR2 is SYDVKM. The CDR3 DNA follows: TGTGCCAGCCAGGGGGAGGGTAGCTACGAGCAGTACTTC. Translated: CASQGEGSYEQYF.

V is TRBV9 and J is TRBJ1-1, with D uncertain. V lost 1 base and J 6 bases, leaving 10 bases between the germline ends. Germline CDR1 reads SGDLS; CDR2 reads YYNGEE. The CDR3 is made up of 13 amino acids. The CDR3 sequence: CASSVSEEAEAFF. CDR3 bases: TGTGCCAGCAGCGTATCGGAGGAGGCTGAAGCTTTCTTT. Together with reference TRBV9 and TRBJ1-1, the CDR3 gives the full variable domain: DSGVTQTPKHLITATGQRVTLRCSPRSGDLSVYWYQQSLDQGLQFLIQYYNGEERAKGNILERFSAQQFPDLHSELNLSSLELGDSALYFCASSVSEEAEAFFGQGTRLTVV.

This clone has only one observation. The V call is TRBV15, the J call TRBJ2-5; no firm D call. The V gene lost 3 bases and the J gene lost 0 bases, with 11 bases spanning the gap. The CDR3 covers 15 residues. The germline CDR1 and CDR2 sequences are LNHNV and YYDKDF (reference sequence). The CDR3 reads CATSSFGRDQETQYF. The CDR3 coding sequence is TGTGCCACCAGCAGTTTCGGACGGGACCAAGAGACCCAGTACTTC.

The V gene is TRBV7-6, the J gene TRBJ1-2; D perhaps matches TRBD1 (5 bases). Germline V gene sequence: CDR1 SGHVS, CDR2 FNYEAQ. The CDR3 extends over 16 amino acids. The V end lost 1 base, the J end lost 4 bases, and 16 bases lay between the germline ends. The CDR3 is CASSLGLGDGAYGYTF. CDR3 DNA sequence: TGTGCCAGCAGCTTAGGCTTAGGGGATGGGGCCTATGGCTACACCTTC.

This clone was found once. The chain is built from TRBV30 and TRBJ1-2; possibly TRBD1 for D (5 bases). V lost 0 bases and J 13 bases, leaving 24 bases between the germline ends. The CDR3 extends over 15 amino acids. The V gene's germline CDR1 is GTSNPN and CDR2 SVGIG (reference sequence). As DNA, the CDR3 is TGTGCCTGGAGTGTACTCGGGACGGCGGGCGTTTTCGGCACCTTC. Translating it yields CAWSVLGTAGVFGTF.

The chain joins TRBV5-6 to TRBJ2-7; D tentatively reads TRBD1 or TRBD2 (5 bases each). The CDR3 runs 16 residues. Germline-derived CDR1 and CDR2 are SGHDT and YYEEEE. Trimming took 0 bases from V and 0 from J, leaving 13 bases between them. The CDR3 spells CASSLEGRMSSYEQYF. CDR3 nucleotide sequence: TGTGCCAGCAGCTTGGAGGGACGGATGAGCTCCTACGAGCAGTACTTC.

This rearrangement joins TRBV9 to TRBJ1-3; the D is unclear. CDR1 is SGDLS and CDR2 is YYNGEE in the germline V gene. The germline V and J ends were trimmed by 0 bases and 4 bases, with 2 bases remaining between them. The length of the CDR3 is 12 residues. CDR3 sequence reads: CASSVVGNTIYF. CDR3 sequence (DNA): TGTGCCAGCAGCGTAGTCGGAAACACCATATATTTT.

This clone was seen a single time. This chain links TRBV6-5 with TRBJ2-1; TRBD2 agrees at 9 bases. Germline trimming cut 2 bases from V and 4 bases from J; bases unmatched to any gene: 6. Per germline, CDR1 MNHEY and CDR2 SVGAGI. The CDR3 covers 16 residues. The DNA for the CDR3 is TGTGCCAGCAGTTACCAACCTAGCGGGACTTACAATGAGCAGTTCTTC. It yields the protein CASSYQPSGTYNEQFF.

This clone was recorded only once. At one boundary the junction diverges from the germline segment, which might be a read error. V usage is TRBV4-2 and J usage is TRBJ1-1; D possibly corresponds to TRBD1 (5 bases). The germline V gene encodes CDR1 LGHNA and CDR2 YNFKEQ. The CDR3 extends over 11 amino acids. The CDR3 region is CASSQVQGLAF. Here the CDR3 DNA reads TGTGCCAGCAGCCAAGTCCAGGGTTTGGCGTTT.

The J gene is TRBJ2-7, the V gene TRBV11-2, with D maybe TRBD1 (5 bases). Germline CDR1 reads SGHAT; CDR2 reads FQNNGV. The CDR3 has 14 residues. Trimming left V 1 base short and J 3 bases short, with 10 bases between. In DNA form, the CDR3 reads TGTGCCAGCAGCTTAGGGGGCAGCCTCTACGAGCAGTACTTC. This translates into CASSLGGSLYEQYF.

The genes are TRBV13 and TRBJ2-3; 12 bases are a match to TRBD2. The CDR3 is 16 amino acids. Germline loops: CDR1 PRHDT, CDR2 FYEKMQ (reference sequence). Unmatched junction bases numbered 6, after V lost 5 bases and J lost 3 bases. The CDR3 is CASSPLAGGRTDTQYF. The CDR3 DNA follows: TGTGCCAGCAGCCCCCTAGCGGGGGGGCGGACAGATACGCAGTATTTT.

The CDR3 reads CASSREAASSYEQYF. In nucleotides, the CDR3 is TGTGCCAGCAGCCGAGAAGCGGCTAGCTCCTACGAGCAGTACTTC. The gene calls are TRBV4-2 and TRBJ2-7, with D maybe TRBD2 (5 bases). Trimming shortened V by 4 bases and J by 0 bases, and 13 bases separated the two germline ends. Germline V gene lookup returns CDR1 LGHNA and CDR2 YNFKEQ. This CDR3 is built from 15 residues.

The chain has TRBV27 and TRBJ2-5; the match to TRBD1 covers 8 bases. The CDR3 has 16 amino acids. The V gene end was trimmed by 4 bases and the J gene end by 5 bases; junction bases not matched to a gene: 12. Germline loops: CDR1 MNHEY, CDR2 SMNVEV (reference sequence). This CDR3 is CASSYGTGIKRETQYF. CDR3 in DNA: TGTGCCAGCAGTTACGGGACAGGAATTAAACGGGAGACCCAGTACTTC.

The chain uses TRBV18 and TRBJ1-1, with a weak D call TRBD1 (5 bases). The CDR3 runs 15 residues. Per the germline V gene, CDR1 is KGHSH and CDR2 is LQKENI. The V end was cut by 2 bases, the J end by 1 base, with 11 bases between. The CDR3 loop reads CASSPVRTQNTEAFF. The CDR3 nucleotides read TGTGCCAGCTCACCAGTACGGACACAGAACACTGAAGCTTTCTTT.

The chain joins TRBV7-2 to TRBJ2-5; TRBD1 agrees at 10 bases. Germline loops: CDR1 SGHTA, CDR2 FQGNSA. Losses at the gene ends were 1 base for V and 3 bases for J; bases not matched to a gene: 2. The CDR3 covers 15 residues. Here the CDR3 reads CASSLVGTGEETQYF. The CDR3 bases are TGTGCCAGCAGCTTAGTGGGGACAGGGGAAGAGACCCAGTACTTC.

The V gene is TRBV6-1, the J gene TRBJ1-2; D is undetermined. Germline CDR1 is MNHNS and CDR2 is SASEGT. The CDR3 has 19 residues. Trimming took 1 base from V and 0 from J, leaving 21 bases between them. CDR3 in DNA: TGTGCCAGCAGTGAAGGCGTCACGGGGTTTGTCGATTCTAACTATGGCTACACCTTC. Amino acids: CASSEGVTGFVDSNYGYTF.

The rearrangement uses TRBV4-1 and TRBJ1-4; maybe TRBD1 (6 bases). V was pared by 7 bases and J by 8 bases, with 14 bases between. The CDR3 extends over 13 amino acids. Germline loops: CDR1 MGHRA, CDR2 YSYEKL. CDR3 amino acids: CASMPGAREKLFF. Here the CDR3 DNA reads TGCGCCAGCATGCCGGGGGCACGGGAAAAACTGTTTTTT.

The chain employs TRBV28 and TRBJ1-1; D ambiguous. Trimming removed 3 bases from V and 12 bases from J, with 14 bases in between. The CDR3 is 12 residues long. Germline CDR1 is MDHEN and CDR2 is SYDVKM. For the CDR3, the DNA is TGTGCCAGCAGTTTTCGATCCGCGGGGTCTTTCTTT. Protein sequence: CASSFRSAGSFF. The variable domain in full, completed from reference TRBV28 and TRBJ1-1, reads DVKVTQSSRYLVKRTGEKVFLECVQDMDHENMFWYRQDPGLGLRLIYFSYDVKMKEKGDIPEGYSVSREKKERFSLILESASTNQTSMYLCASSFRSAGSFFGQGTRLTVV.

The V call is TRBV6-2 or TRBV6-3, the J call TRBJ1-2, with TRBD1 as a possible D gene (5 bases). The CDR3 is 13 residues long. V lost 2 bases, J lost 5 bases, and 9 bases lay in between. Germline CDR1 is MNHEY and CDR2 is SVGEGT. The DNA for the CDR3 is TGTGCCAGCAGTTACCAAGACAGTTATGGCTACACCTTC. It encodes CASSYQDSYGYTF.

The chain couples TRBV4-3 to TRBJ2-1, with TRBD2 matching 9 bases. CDR3 length: 17 amino acids. CDR1 is LGHNA, CDR2 YSLEER, per germline. Unmatched junction bases numbered 13, after V lost 5 bases and J lost 5 bases. CDR3 amino acids: CASSGRGSGGTNNEQFF. The CDR3 DNA reads as TGCGCCAGCAGCGGTCGAGGGAGCGGGGGGACCAACAATGAGCAGTTCTTC.

This clone appeared a single time. The chain is built from TRBV11-1 and TRBJ2-5; TRBD1 matches 7 bases. The J segment lost 4 bases and the V segment lost 5 bases, leaving 7 bases of the junction unmatched. Germline CDR1 is SGHAT and CDR2 is FQDESV (reference sequence). The CDR3 consists of 14 residues. CDR3 sequence reads: CASSLRPGGETQYF. CDR3 coding DNA: TGTGCCAGCAGCCTAAGACCAGGGGGAGAGACCCAGTACTTC.

The chain links TRBV5-4 to TRBJ1-2; the match to TRBD1 covers 10 bases. From germline, CDR1 is SGHNT and CDR2 YYREEE (reference sequence). V lost 3 bases to trimming and J lost 8 bases; unmatched junction nucleotides: 7. CDR3 length: 14 amino acids. CDR3 DNA: TGTGCCAGCAGCTCAGGGACAGGGGCCAGGGGCTACACCTTC. It codes for CASSSGTGARGYTF.